This T cell receptor beta chain was recovered during a study of T cell repertoires in cytomegalovirus infection. Whole-study context: Shared public TCR beta signatures pointed to both CMV infection and a matching HLA type. Study results and limitations: Summed frequency of shared TCR beta families picked out CMV carriers who also had the relevant HLA.

The CDR3 runs to 18 residues. From germline, CDR1 is SGHTA and CDR2 FQGNSA. Trimming took 2 bases from V and 6 from J, leaving 23 bases between them. A single record per CDR3 protein comes from TCRdb applying MiXCR to the reads. Here the sample spans 350,000 to 500,000 distinct CDR3 sequences, about 33% being singletons. This clonotype has at least ten counts. Its antigen is currently unknown. Sequences were obtained from PBMCs. The sequence came from a human donor in good health (CMV status not recorded). Some clones in this sample may be carry-over from other donors' samples. The chain is built from TRBV7-2 and TRBJ1-5; D possibly corresponds to TRBD1 (6 bases). The chain's CDR3 is CASSLRGVGLRLGQPQHF. CDR3 DNA sequence: TGTGCCAGCAGCTTAAGGGGGGTAGGGCTGAGGCTTGGTCAGCCCCAGCATTTT.